This is a list of T cell receptor beta chains from one sample in a study of response to subunit inactivated influenza vaccine. In TCRdb, the RT-PCR reads were re-called with MiXCR into one record per CDR3 protein. Of approximately 500,000 distinct CDR3 sequences listed, approximately 22% are singletons. The sample was also linked to a second study, of T cells expressing NK-cell markers.

The sample was CD4+ T cells sorted from PBMCs, taken about 12 days after vaccination. The receptors derive from a man in his forties or fifties who received an inactivated influenza vaccine. CDR3s include the opening cysteine and the closing phenylalanine or tryptophan. The order of the fields is D gene, J gene, clone size, V gene, CDR3 protein, CDR3 DNA. The D gene is left open where the match is weak. The size field is filled for only some rows; it gives once, few, many or a size class.

D: .; J: TRBJ2-7; size: few; V: TRBV29-1; CDR3: CSVGVGSYEQYF; DNA: TGCAGCGTTGGGGTCGGTTCCTACGAGCAGTACTTC
D: TRBD2; J: TRBJ2-2; size: .; V: TRBV7-8; CDR3: CASSLLLQRERGNTGELFF; DNA: TGTGCCAGCAGCCTCCTTTTGCAGCGGGAGAGAGGGAACACCGGGGAGCTGTTTTTT
D: .; J: TRBJ1-1; size: few; V: TRBV2; CDR3: CASSGNMNTEAFF; DNA: TGTGCCAGCAGTGGGAATATGAACACTGAAGCTTTCTTT
D: .; J: TRBJ2-5; size: .; V: TRBV7-2; CDR3: CASSPQIPETQYF; DNA: TGTGCCAGCAGCCCTCAAATTCCCGAGACCCAGTACTTC
D: .; J: TRBJ1-2; size: few; V: TRBV12-3/TRBV12-4; CDR3: CASSRMENYGYTF; DNA: TGTGCCAGCAGTCGAATGGAGAACTATGGCTACACCTTC
D: .; J: TRBJ1-5; size: .; V: TRBV27; CDR3: CASRKQVDQPQHF; DNA: TGTGCCAGCAGGAAACAGGTAGATCAGCCCCAGCATTTT
D: .; J: TRBJ2-1; size: .; V: TRBV5-1; CDR3: CASSPPLTGSEQFF; DNA: TGCGCCAGCAGTCCCCCACTTACAGGGTCTGAGCAGTTCTTC
D: TRBD1; J: TRBJ1-1; size: .; V: TRBV18; CDR3: CASSVQGGDEAFF; DNA: TGTGCCAGCTCAGTCCAGGGGGGGGATGAAGCTTTCTTT
D: TRBD1; J: TRBJ2-5; size: many; V: TRBV20-1; CDR3: CSASHRGHRETQYF; DNA: TGCAGTGCTAGTCACAGGGGGCATCGAGAGACCCAGTACTTC
D: TRBD2; J: TRBJ2-1; size: .; V: TRBV13; CDR3: CASSGAGGRINEQFF; DNA: TGTGCCAGCAGCGGGGCGGGAGGGCGGATCAATGAGCAGTTCTTC
D: TRBD1; J: TRBJ2-7; size: .; V: TRBV30; CDR3: CAWTGQGRPYEQYF; DNA: TGTGCCTGGACCGGACAGGGGAGACCCTACGAGCAGTACTTC
D: .; J: TRBJ2-7; size: few; V: TRBV4-2; CDR3: CASSQGGANSYEQYF; DNA: TGTGCCAGCAGCCAAGGAGGGGCGAACTCCTACGAGCAGTACTTC
D: .; J: TRBJ1-5; size: .; V: TRBV7-9; CDR3: CASSQETGNQPQHF; DNA: TGTGCCAGCAGCCAGGAGACTGGGAATCAGCCCCAGCATTTT
D: .; J: TRBJ2-2; size: many; V: TRBV10-3; CDR3: CAITPPGSVATGELFF; DNA: TGTGCCATCACCCCTCCTGGTAGCGTTGCCACCGGGGAGCTGTTTTTT
D: .; J: TRBJ1-4; size: few; V: TRBV6-5; CDR3: CASSYGQLPEKLFF; DNA: TGTGCCAGCAGTTACGGGCAGCTCCCCGAAAAACTGTTTTTT
D: .; J: TRBJ2-5; size: few; V: TRBV5-6; CDR3: CASSSGSEETQYF; DNA: TGTGCCAGCAGCTCGGGCAGCGAAGAGACCCAGTACTTC
D: .; J: TRBJ1-5; size: few; V: TRBV7-2; CDR3: CASSLPWRNQPQHF; DNA: TGTGCCAGCAGCTTACCATGGCGTAATCAGCCCCAGCATTTT
D: .; J: TRBJ1-1; size: .; V: TRBV30; CDR3: CAWTRNVDTEAFF; DNA: TGTGCCTGGACCCGGAATGTTGACACTGAAGCTTTCTTT
D: .; J: TRBJ1-6; size: few; V: TRBV15; CDR3: CATSNIRGSPLHF; DNA: TGTGCCACCAGCAATATCCGGGGTTCACCCCTCCACTTT
D: .; J: TRBJ1-5; size: .; V: TRBV3-1; CDR3: CASSQARDYQPQHF; DNA: TGTGCCAGCAGCCAAGCGAGGGATTATCAGCCCCAGCATTTT
D: .; J: TRBJ2-1; size: many; V: TRBV6-1; CDR3: CASRQYNEQFF; DNA: TGTGCCAGCAGGCAGTACAATGAGCAGTTCTTC
D: TRBD2; J: TRBJ2-7; size: few; V: TRBV29-1; CDR3: CSVARPSGSHEQYF; DNA: TGCAGCGTTGCAAGGCCTAGCGGGAGCCACGAGCAGTACTTC